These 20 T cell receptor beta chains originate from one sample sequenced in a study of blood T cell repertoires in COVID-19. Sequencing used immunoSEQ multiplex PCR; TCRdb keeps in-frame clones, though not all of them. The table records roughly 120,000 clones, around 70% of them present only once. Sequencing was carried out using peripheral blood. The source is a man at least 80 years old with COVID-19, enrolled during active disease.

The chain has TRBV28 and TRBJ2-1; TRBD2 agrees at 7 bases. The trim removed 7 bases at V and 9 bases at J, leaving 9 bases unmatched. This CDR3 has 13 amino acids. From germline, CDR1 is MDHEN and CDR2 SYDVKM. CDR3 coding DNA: TGTGCCAGCATCGCGGGAGCGATGGGTGAGCAGTTCTTC. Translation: CASIAGAMGEQFF. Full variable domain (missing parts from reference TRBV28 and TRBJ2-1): DVKVTQSSRYLVKRTGEKVFLECVQDMDHENMFWYRQDPGLGLRLIYFSYDVKMKEKGDIPEGYSVSREKKERFSLILESASTNQTSMYLCASIAGAMGEQFFGPGTRLTVL.

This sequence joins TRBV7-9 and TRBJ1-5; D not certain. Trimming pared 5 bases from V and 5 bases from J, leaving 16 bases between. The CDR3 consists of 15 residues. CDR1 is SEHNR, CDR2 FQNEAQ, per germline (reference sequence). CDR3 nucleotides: TGTGCCAGCAGCCCCTATGGACGGGGTGATCAGCCCCAGCATTTT. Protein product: CASSPYGRGDQPQHF.

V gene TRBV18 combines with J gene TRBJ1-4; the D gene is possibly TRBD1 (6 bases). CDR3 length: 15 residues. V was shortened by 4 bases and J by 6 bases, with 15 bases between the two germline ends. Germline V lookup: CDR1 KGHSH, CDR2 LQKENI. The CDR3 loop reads CASSLYRQADEKLFF. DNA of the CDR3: TGTGCCAGCTCACTCTATAGACAGGCGGATGAAAAACTGTTTTTT.

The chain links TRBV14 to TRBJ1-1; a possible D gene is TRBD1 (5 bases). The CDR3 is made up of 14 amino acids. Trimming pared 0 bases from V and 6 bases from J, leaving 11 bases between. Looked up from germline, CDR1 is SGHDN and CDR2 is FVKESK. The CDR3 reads CASSQESGRAEAFF. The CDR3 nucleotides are TGTGCCAGCAGCCAAGAGTCAGGGAGGGCTGAAGCTTTCTTT. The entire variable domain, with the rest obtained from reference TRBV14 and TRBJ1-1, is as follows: EAGVTQFPSHSVIEKGQTVTLRCDPISGHDNLYWYRRVMGKEIKFLLHFVKESKQDESGMPNNRFLAERTGGTYSTLKVQPAELEDSGVYFCASSQESGRAEAFFGQGTRLTVV.

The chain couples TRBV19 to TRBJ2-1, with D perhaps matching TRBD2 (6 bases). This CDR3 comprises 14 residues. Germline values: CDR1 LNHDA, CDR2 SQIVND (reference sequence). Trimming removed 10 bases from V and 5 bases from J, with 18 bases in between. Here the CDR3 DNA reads TGTGCCACAAAGGGACTCACTGTAAACAATGAGCAGTTCTTC. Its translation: CATKGLTVNNEQFF.

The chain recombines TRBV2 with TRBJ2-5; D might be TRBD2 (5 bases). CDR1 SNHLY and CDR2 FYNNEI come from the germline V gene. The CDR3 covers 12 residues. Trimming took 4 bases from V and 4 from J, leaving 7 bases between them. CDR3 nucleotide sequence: TGTGCCAGCAGTGCTCGGGGAGAGACCCAGTACTTC. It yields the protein CASSARGETQYF.

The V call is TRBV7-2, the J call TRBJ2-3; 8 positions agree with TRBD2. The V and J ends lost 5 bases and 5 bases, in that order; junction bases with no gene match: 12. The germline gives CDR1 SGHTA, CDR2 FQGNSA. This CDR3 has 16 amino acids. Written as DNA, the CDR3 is TGTGCCAGCAGCCGTCGAGGGAGCGGGAGCGTAGATACGCAGTATTTT. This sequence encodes CASSRRGSGSVDTQYF.

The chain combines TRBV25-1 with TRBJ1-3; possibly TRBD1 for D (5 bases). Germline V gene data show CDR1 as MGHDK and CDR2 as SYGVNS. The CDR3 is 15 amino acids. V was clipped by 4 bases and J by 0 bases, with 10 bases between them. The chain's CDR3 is CASSAGLSSGNTIYF. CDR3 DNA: TGTGCCAGCAGTGCGGGACTGAGCTCTGGAAACACCATATATTTT.

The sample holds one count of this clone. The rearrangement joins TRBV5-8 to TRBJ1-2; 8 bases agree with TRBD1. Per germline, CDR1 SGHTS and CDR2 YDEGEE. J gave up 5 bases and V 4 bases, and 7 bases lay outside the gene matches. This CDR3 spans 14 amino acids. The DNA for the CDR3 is TGTGCCAGCAGCCAACAGGGGGGGAGATATGGCTACACCTTC. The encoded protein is CASSQQGGRYGYTF.

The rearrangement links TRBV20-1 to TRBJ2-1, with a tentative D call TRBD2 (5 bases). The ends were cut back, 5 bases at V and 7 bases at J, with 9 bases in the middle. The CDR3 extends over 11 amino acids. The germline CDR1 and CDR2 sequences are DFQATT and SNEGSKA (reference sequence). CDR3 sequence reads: CSAPWENEQFF. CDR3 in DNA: TGCAGTGCTCCGTGGGAGAATGAGCAGTTCTTC.

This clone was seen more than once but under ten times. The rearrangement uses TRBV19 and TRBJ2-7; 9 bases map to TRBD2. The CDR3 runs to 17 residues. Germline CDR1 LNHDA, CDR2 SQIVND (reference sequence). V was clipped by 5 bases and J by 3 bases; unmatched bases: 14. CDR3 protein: CASSPLDSGSRGYEQYF. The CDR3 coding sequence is TGTGCCAGTAGTCCTTTGGATAGCGGGAGTCGGGGCTACGAGCAGTACTTC.

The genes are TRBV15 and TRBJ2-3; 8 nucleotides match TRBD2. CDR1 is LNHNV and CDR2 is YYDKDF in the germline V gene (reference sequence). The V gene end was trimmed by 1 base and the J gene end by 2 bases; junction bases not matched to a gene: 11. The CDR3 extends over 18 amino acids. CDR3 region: CATSRVLGLAGATDTQYF. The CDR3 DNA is TGTGCCACCAGCAGAGTATTGGGTCTAGCGGGCGCCACAGATACGCAGTATTTT.

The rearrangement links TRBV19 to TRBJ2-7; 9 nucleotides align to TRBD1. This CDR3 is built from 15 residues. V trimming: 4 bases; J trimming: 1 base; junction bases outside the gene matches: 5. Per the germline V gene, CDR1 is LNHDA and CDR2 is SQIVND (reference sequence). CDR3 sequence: CASSTRDRASYEQYF. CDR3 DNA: TGTGCCAGTAGTACTCGGGACAGGGCGTCCTACGAGCAGTACTTC.

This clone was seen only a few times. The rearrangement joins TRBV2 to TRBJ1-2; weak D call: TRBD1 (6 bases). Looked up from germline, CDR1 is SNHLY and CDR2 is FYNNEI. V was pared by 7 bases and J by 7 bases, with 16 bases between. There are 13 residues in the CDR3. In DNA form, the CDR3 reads TGTGCCAGCAAACCAGAGGGGGTTCTTGGCTACACCTTC. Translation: CASKPEGVLGYTF.

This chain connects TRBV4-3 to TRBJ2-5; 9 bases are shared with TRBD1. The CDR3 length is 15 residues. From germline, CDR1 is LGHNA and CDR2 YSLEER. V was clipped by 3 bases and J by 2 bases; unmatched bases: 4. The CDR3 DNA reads TGCGCCAGCAGCCAGGGGACAGGGAAACAAGAGACCCAGTACTTC. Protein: CASSQGTGKQETQYF.

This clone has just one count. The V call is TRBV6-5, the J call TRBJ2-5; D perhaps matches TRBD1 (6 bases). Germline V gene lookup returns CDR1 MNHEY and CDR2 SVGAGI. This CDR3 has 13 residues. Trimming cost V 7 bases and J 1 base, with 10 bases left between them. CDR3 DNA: TGTGCCAGCAACGGACAGTTCCAAGAGACCCAGTACTTC. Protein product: CASNGQFQETQYF.

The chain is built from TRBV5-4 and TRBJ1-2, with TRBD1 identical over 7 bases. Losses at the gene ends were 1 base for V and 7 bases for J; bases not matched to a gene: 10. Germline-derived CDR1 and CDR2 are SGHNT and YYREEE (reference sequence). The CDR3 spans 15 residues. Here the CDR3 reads CASSLSTGHALGYTF. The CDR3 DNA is TGTGCCAGCAGCTTGTCGACAGGGCACGCCCTTGGCTACACCTTC. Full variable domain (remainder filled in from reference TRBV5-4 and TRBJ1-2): ETGVTQSPTHLIKTRGQQVTLRCSSQSGHNTVSWYQQALGQGPQFIFQYYREEENGRGNFPPRFSGLQFPNYSSELNVNALELDDSALYLCASSLSTGHALGYTFGSGTRLTVV.

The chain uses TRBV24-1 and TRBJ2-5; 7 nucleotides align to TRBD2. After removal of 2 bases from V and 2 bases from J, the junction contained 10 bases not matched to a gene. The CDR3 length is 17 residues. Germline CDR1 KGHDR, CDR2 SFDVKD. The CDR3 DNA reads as TGTGCCACCAGTGATTCCCGCCGAGCGGGGTTACAAGAGACCCAGTACTTC. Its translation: CATSDSRRAGLQETQYF.

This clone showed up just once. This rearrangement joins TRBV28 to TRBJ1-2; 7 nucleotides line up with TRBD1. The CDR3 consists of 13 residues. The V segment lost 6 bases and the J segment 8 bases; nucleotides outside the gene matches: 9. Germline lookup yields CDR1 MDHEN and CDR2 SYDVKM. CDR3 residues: CASSPPGQVGYTF. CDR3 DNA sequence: TGTGCCAGCAGCCCCCCCGGACAGGTGGGCTACACCTTC.

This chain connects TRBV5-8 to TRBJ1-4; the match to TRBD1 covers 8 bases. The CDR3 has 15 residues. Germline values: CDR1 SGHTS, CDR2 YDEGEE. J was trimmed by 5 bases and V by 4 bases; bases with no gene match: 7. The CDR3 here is CASSLLGQENEKLFF. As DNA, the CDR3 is TGTGCCAGCAGCCTCTTGGGACAGGAGAATGAAAAACTGTTTTTT.